Listed below are T cell receptor beta chains from one sample, sequenced in a study of OX40 agonist ivuxolimab in advanced cancers. Profiling relied on immunoSEQ multiplex PCR, and the TCRdb table lists in-frame clones only, not all of them. The sample has 50,000 to 65,000 clones, 84% seen once. The starting material was CD4+ or CD8+ T cells sorted from blood, obtained in a trial of the OX40 agonist ivuxolimab. These receptors all come from an adult with an advanced solid tumor such as melanoma, head and neck, liver or kidney cancer. CDR3s include the opening cysteine and the closing phenylalanine or tryptophan. Each record gives: D gene, clone size, J gene, V gene, CDR3 protein, CDR3 DNA. D genes are given only for firm matches. Clone size is shown for a subset of rows, as once, few, many or a class of expanded clone.

>.|.|TRBJ1-3|TRBV19
CASSGRQGNTIYF
TGTGCCAGTAGTGGACGCCAAGGAAACACCATATATTTT
>.|once|TRBJ2-2|TRBV5-1
CASSLATGHTGELFF
TGCGCCAGCAGCTTGGCCACTGGGCACACCGGGGAGCTGTTTTTT
>.|.|TRBJ2-1|TRBV5-1
CASSLDGGPYNEQFF
TGCGCCAGCAGCTTGGACGGGGGGCCCTACAATGAGCAGTTCTTC
>TRBD1|.|TRBJ1-1|TRBV4-3
CASSQDFSGTGGTEAFF
TGCGCCAGCAGCCAAGATTTTTCCGGGACAGGGGGCACTGAAGCTTTCTTT
>.|.|TRBJ1-1|TRBV6-6
CASSYPNTEAFF
TGTGCCAGCAGTTACCCCAACACTGAAGCTTTCTTT
>.|once|TRBJ1-4|TRBV7-2
CASSFRSDEKLFF
TGTGCCAGCAGCTTCAGGAGCGATGAAAAACTGTTTTTT
>TRBD1|.|TRBJ1-5|TRBV2
CASRGGTVGQPQHF
TGTGCCAGCAGGGGGGGGACAGTTGGTCAGCCCCAGCATTTT
>.|.|TRBJ1-4|TRBV5-1
CASSLRQESEKLFF
TGCGCCAGCAGCTTGAGGCAGGAAAGCGAAAAACTGTTTTTT
>.|once|TRBJ2-7|TRBV4-2
CASSQGTYEQYF
TGTGCCAGCAGCCAAGGGACCTACGAGCAGTACTTC
>.|.|TRBJ2-5|TRBV29-1
CSVERMGGPYQETQYF
TGCAGCGTTGAAAGGATGGGAGGCCCTTACCAAGAGACCCAGTACTTC
>TRBD1|.|TRBJ1-1|TRBV10-3
CAIRGRTGEMNTEAFF
TGTGCCATCAGAGGGAGGACAGGGGAGATGAACACTGAAGCTTTCTTT
>TRBD1|.|TRBJ2-5|TRBV5-1
CASSHGQGRETQYF
TGCGCCAGCAGCCATGGACAGGGGAGAGAGACCCAGTACTTC
>.|.|TRBJ2-5|TRBV25-1
CASRPSGEETQYF
TGTGCCAGCAGGCCCTCGGGGGAGGAGACCCAGTACTTC
>.|.|TRBJ1-5|TRBV25-1
CASSGGGGPGNQPQHF
TGTGCCAGCAGTGGGGGGGGAGGGCCAGGCAATCAGCCCCAGCATTTT
>.|.|TRBJ1-6|TRBV5-1
CASSLTTGNSPLHF
TGCGCCAGCAGCTTGACGACTGGGAATTCACCCCTCCACTTT
>TRBD2|.|TRBJ2-5|TRBV13
CASVRRGAEETQYF
TGTGCCAGCGTTCGGCGGGGGGCCGAAGAGACCCAGTACTTC
>TRBD2|.|TRBJ2-5|TRBV2
CASRQGTSGEVQETQYF
TGTGCCAGCAGGCAAGGGACTAGCGGGGAAGTACAAGAGACCCAGTACTTC
>TRBD1|.|TRBJ1-2|TRBV7-9
CASGDRGDYGYTF
TGTGCCAGCGGCGACAGGGGAGACTATGGCTACACCTTC
>TRBD2|.|TRBJ2-1|TRBV30
CAWRSLAGGPLDEQFF
TGTGCCTGGAGGTCTCTAGCGGGGGGGCCTTTAGATGAGCAGTTCTTC
>.|.|TRBJ2-1|TRBV10-1
CASSEGEASVWYNEQFF
TGCGCCAGCAGTGAGGGAGAGGCTAGCGTATGGTACAATGAGCAGTTCTTC
>TRBD2|.|TRBJ2-3|TRBV2
CASMYGGVGTDTQYF
TGTGCCAGCATGTACGGGGGGGTGGGCACAGATACGCAGTATTTT
>.|.|TRBJ1-1|TRBV18
CASSPWGEGAFF
TGTGCCAGCTCACCTTGGGGGGAAGGGGCTTTCTTT
>.|.|TRBJ2-1|TRBV5-4
CASSSLGRRNEQFF
TGTGCCAGCAGCTCCCTAGGGCGTCGCAATGAGCAGTTCTTC
>TRBD2|few|TRBJ2-1|TRBV7-9
CASSLAAGGYDEQFF
TGTGCCAGCAGCTTAGCGGCGGGGGGGTACGATGAGCAGTTCTTC
>TRBD2|.|TRBJ2-5|TRBV5-1
CASSLAGGYQETQYF
TGCGCCAGCAGCTTGGCCGGGGGGTACCAAGAGACCCAGTACTTC
>.|.|TRBJ2-3|TRBV30
CALRVWTLGADTQYF
TGTGCCTTGCGGGTGTGGACCCTGGGGGCAGATACGCAGTATTTT
>.|.|TRBJ2-7|TRBV7-9
CASSAGLPTDEQYF
TGTGCCAGCAGCGCGGGACTTCCCACGGACGAGCAGTACTTC
>TRBD1|once|TRBJ1-1|TRBV10-3
CAISRTGDMNTEAFF
TGTGCCATCAGTAGGACAGGAGATATGAACACTGAAGCTTTCTTT
>TRBD1|.|TRBJ2-1|TRBV2
CASSLGQGAGNEQFF
TGTGCCAGCAGCTTGGGACAGGGGGCGGGGAATGAGCAGTTCTTC
>.|.|TRBJ1-2|TRBV2
CASSEKGGDYGYTF
TGTGCCAGCAGTGAAAAGGGAGGTGACTATGGCTACACCTTC
>TRBD2|.|TRBJ2-2|TRBV27
CASSLRVNLASGNTGELFF
TGTGCCAGCAGTTTAAGGGTTAATCTGGCTAGCGGGAACACCGGGGAGCTGTTTTTT
>TRBD1|.|TRBJ2-2|TRBV29-1
CSGTRGTGELFF
TGCAGCGGGACCAGGGGGACCGGGGAGCTGTTTTTT
>.|.|TRBJ2-2|TRBV11-2
CASSPREGGTGELFF
TGTGCCAGCAGCCCTCGGGAAGGGGGGACCGGGGAGCTGTTTTTT
>.|.|TRBJ1-2|TRBV19
CASSSAGYGYTF
TGTGCCAGTAGTAGCGCAGGCTATGGCTACACCTTC
>TRBD2|.|TRBJ2-7|TRBV27
CASSQLAGGIHEQYF
TGTGCCAGCAGTCAACTAGCGGGGGGTATCCACGAGCAGTACTTC
>.|.|TRBJ2-1|TRBV7-9
CASSFPLTAMAGNEQFF
TGTGCCAGCAGCTTCCCGTTGACAGCTATGGCCGGCAATGAGCAGTTCTTC
>TRBD2|.|TRBJ2-2|TRBV10-3
CAIRVAGEVNTGELFF
TGTGCCATCAGAGTAGCGGGAGAGGTTAACACCGGGGAGCTGTTTTTT
>TRBD1|.|TRBJ2-3|TRBV25-1
CASSASRTGRTDTQYF
TGTGCCAGCAGCGCTTCCCGGACAGGGCGCACAGATACGCAGTATTTT
>TRBD1|.|TRBJ1-5|TRBV6-5
CAGRGGQGNQPQHF
TGTGCCGGCAGAGGGGGACAGGGCAATCAGCCCCAGCATTTT
>.|.|TRBJ2-7|TRBV6-1
CASSQGPSAHEQYF
TGTGCCAGCAGTCAGGGCCCCTCTGCCCACGAGCAGTACTTC
>.|.|TRBJ2-5|TRBV10-2
CASSPRWGWETQYF
TGCGCCAGCAGTCCCCGTTGGGGTTGGGAGACCCAGTACTTC
>TRBD1|few|TRBJ1-5|TRBV19
CASDRGEGNQPQHF
TGTGCCAGCGACAGGGGAGAGGGCAATCAGCCCCAGCATTTT
>.|.|TRBJ2-1|TRBV7-6
CASSLAPGLTYNEQFF
TGTGCCAGCAGCTTAGCGCCGGGACTGACCTACAATGAGCAGTTCTTC
>.|.|TRBJ2-1|TRBV14
CASSQFPQAVYNEQFF
TGTGCCAGCAGCCAGTTCCCTCAGGCAGTTTACAATGAGCAGTTCTTC
>.|.|TRBJ2-6|TRBV1
CTSRIFGANVLTF
TGCACCAGCAGGATCTTTGGGGCCAACGTCCTGACTTTC
>TRBD1|once|TRBJ2-1|TRBV6-6
CARTPGQVSYNEQFF
TGTGCCAGAACCCCGGGACAGGTCAGCTACAATGAGCAGTTCTTC
>.|.|TRBJ2-7|TRBV18
CASSPGTVSYEQYF
TGTGCCAGCTCACCGGGGACGGTCTCCTACGAGCAGTACTTC
>TRBD2|.|TRBJ2-1|TRBV30
CAWSVKLGLAGAKSSYNEQFF
TGTGCCTGGAGTGTAAAATTGGGACTAGCGGGAGCAAAGAGCTCCTACAATGAGCAGTTCTTC
>TRBD1|.|TRBJ1-2|TRBV29-1
CSVQGALGYGYTF
TGCAGCGTCCAGGGGGCATTAGGCTATGGCTACACCTTC
>TRBD2|.|TRBJ2-7|TRBV7-9
CASSSRSGSSYEQYF
TGTGCCAGCAGCTCCCGTAGCGGGTCGTCCTACGAGCAGTACTTC